The rows below give T cell receptor beta chains drawn from one sample of a study of T cell responses to AZD1222 COVID-19 vaccine. Generated by immunoSEQ multiplex PCR, the TCRdb table keeps only in-frame clones and is missing some. The sample lists more than 75,000 clones; around nine tenths were seen once. The sample consisted of peripheral blood, taken 28 days after the second AZD1222 dose. These receptors came from an adult who received the AZD1222 COVID-19 vaccine. The CDR3 runs from the conserved cysteine through the conserved F or W. A D gene is named only where the DNA matches it firmly. Size values are once, few and many counts, or a class for expanded clones, and some rows have none.

v_call	j_call	clone_size	d_call	cdr3_aa	cdr3_nt
TRBV5-8	TRBJ1-3	-	TRBD1	CASSSQGRTGTGNTIYF	TGTGCCAGCAGCTCACAAGGACGGACAGGAACTGGAAACACCATATATTTT
TRBV5-4	TRBJ1-5	once	TRBD1	CASSPTPGQPQPQHF	TGTGCCAGCAGCCCTACCCCGGGACAGCCTCAGCCCCAGCATTTT
TRBV11-2	TRBJ2-7	once	-	CASSLDTAYEQYF	TGTGCCAGCAGCTTAGATACGGCCTACGAGCAGTACTTC
TRBV7-2	TRBJ2-5	-	-	CASSTAFQETQYF	TGTGCCAGTTCTACTGCCTTCCAAGAGACCCAGTACTTC
TRBV7-6	TRBJ1-2	-	-	CASSLATPSRSAGYTF	TGTGCCAGCAGCTTAGCGACCCCCTCGAGAAGTGCGGGCTACACCTTC
TRBV6-5	TRBJ2-2	-	-	CASSYSRQASTGELFF	TGTGCCAGCAGTTACTCGCGCCAGGCTTCCACCGGGGAGCTGTTTTTT
TRBV28	TRBJ1-6	-	-	CASTLGSYNSPLHF	TGTGCCAGCACCCTCGGGTCCTATAATTCACCCCTCCACTTT
TRBV3-1/TRBV3-2	TRBJ1-3	-	-	CASSQDLGHRYPSGNTIYF	TGTGCCAGCAGCCAAGATCTTGGACATCGATATCCCTCTGGAAACACCATATATTTT
TRBV5-6	TRBJ1-3	-	-	CASSLRGGSSGNTIYF	TGTGCCAGCAGCTTGAGAGGGGGGAGCTCTGGAAACACCATATATTTT
TRBV2	TRBJ2-1	-	-	CASRLIDEQFF	TGTGCCAGCAGGCTCATCGATGAGCAGTTCTTC
TRBV12-5	TRBJ2-3	-	TRBD1	CASGPDRGTQYF	TGTGCTAGTGGTCCCGACAGGGGAACGCAGTATTTT
TRBV6-1	TRBJ2-1	few	-	CASSEDSISNEQFF	TGTGCCAGCAGTGAAGATAGCATCAGCAATGAGCAGTTCTTC
TRBV7-9	TRBJ1-1	-	-	CASTTAGIPEAFF	TGTGCCAGCACCACGGCAGGGATTCCTGAAGCTTTCTTT
TRBV6-5	TRBJ1-6	-	TRBD1	CASRDRGRSPLHF	TGTGCCAGCAGGGACAGGGGGCGATCACCCCTCCACTTT
TRBV28	TRBJ1-5	-	TRBD1	CASSLGQGFRQPQHF	TGTGCCAGCAGTTTGGGACAGGGGTTTAGGCAGCCCCAGCATTTT
TRBV6-5	TRBJ1-4	once	-	CATAGYEKLFF	TGTGCCACCGCGGGGTATGAAAAACTGTTTTTT
TRBV5-8	TRBJ2-7	-	TRBD2	CASSPGGNSYEQYF	TGTGCCAGCAGCCCCGGGGGGAACTCCTACGAGCAGTACTTC
TRBV7-8	TRBJ1-2	-	TRBD1	CASSIGQGAGYGYTF	TGTGCCAGCAGCATCGGACAGGGGGCTGGTTATGGCTACACCTTC
TRBV5-6	TRBJ1-1	-	-	CASSFPGPTEAFF	TGTGCCAGCAGCTTTCCAGGGCCCACTGAAGCTTTCTTT
TRBV28	TRBJ2-5	-	TRBD1	CASSLWAQGAKTQYF	TGTGCCAGCAGTTTATGGGCCCAGGGGGCGAAGACCCAGTACTTC
TRBV4-2	TRBJ1-5	-	-	CASSQGGIEPQHF	TGTGCCAGCAGCCAAGGGGGGATTGAGCCCCAGCATTTT
TRBV28	TRBJ2-2	-	TRBD1	CASSSSRQGTLTGELFF	TGTGCCAGCAGTTCATCCAGACAGGGGACTTTGACCGGGGAGCTGTTTTTT
TRBV19	TRBJ2-3	-	-	CASSEQGTPEEDTQYF	TGTGCCAGTAGTGAACAAGGGACGCCCGAGGAAGATACGCAGTATTTT
TRBV19	TRBJ1-5	-	-	CATGEVQPQHF	TGTGCCACGGGGGAGGTTCAGCCCCAGCATTTT
TRBV24-1	TRBJ2-3	-	-	CATSDPRGRAPDTQYF	TGTGCCACCAGTGACCCTCGGGGCCGGGCACCAGATACGCAGTATTTT
TRBV2	TRBJ2-4	-	-	CASSRGPLAKNIQYF	TGTGCCAGCAGTCGGGGACCTCTAGCCAAAAACATTCAGTACTTC
TRBV5-8	TRBJ2-3	-	-	CASSFGRGDTQYF	TGTGCCAGCAGCTTCGGCCGCGGGGATACGCAGTATTTT
TRBV3-1/TRBV3-2	TRBJ1-5	-	-	CASSSGTDHNQPQHF	TGTGCCAGCAGCTCCGGGACGGACCACAATCAGCCCCAGCATTTT
TRBV2	TRBJ1-4	-	-	CASSESGETYEKLFF	TGTGCCAGCAGTGAATCGGGGGAAACCTATGAAAAACTGTTTTTT
TRBV24-1	TRBJ1-1	-	TRBD1	CATRRTGGPEAFF	TGTGCCACCAGGAGGACAGGGGGGCCTGAAGCTTTCTTT
TRBV6-2/TRBV6-3	TRBJ1-6	-	TRBD1	CASSLIDRDNSPLHF	TGTGCCAGCAGTCTTATCGACAGGGATAATTCACCCCTCCACTTT
TRBV5-5	TRBJ1-1	once	-	CASSLDGTLNTEAFF	TGTGCCAGCAGCTTGGATGGGACTCTGAACACTGAAGCTTTCTTT
TRBV9	TRBJ1-5	-	-	CASSVDRYRHSNQPQHF	TGTGCCAGCAGCGTAGACCGATACAGGCATAGCAATCAGCCCCAGCATTTT
TRBV5-5	TRBJ1-4	once	-	CASSFRDLGEKLFF	TGTGCCAGCAGCTTCAGGGACTTGGGGGAAAAACTGTTTTTT
TRBV5-1	TRBJ1-6	once	-	CASRFGTLGSPLHF	TGCGCCAGCCGGTTCGGCACGCTGGGTTCACCCCTCCACTTT
TRBV30	TRBJ1-2	once	TRBD1	CAWSRDRPRGYTF	TGTGCCTGGAGTAGGGACAGGCCCAGGGGCTACACCTTC
TRBV28	TRBJ2-4	once	-	CASSLEGAQDIQYF	TGTGCCAGCAGTTTAGAAGGGGCTCAGGACATTCAGTACTTC
TRBV30	TRBJ1-2	-	TRBD1	CAWSAQGARTF	TGTGCCTGGAGCGCCCAGGGGGCGCGCACCTTC
TRBV28	TRBJ2-6	once	-	CASSQRWGVGANVLTF	TGTGCCAGCAGCCAGCGGTGGGGGGTCGGGGCCAACGTCCTGACTTTC
TRBV4-3	TRBJ1-6	-	-	CASSQDFFSPLHF	TGCGCCAGCAGCCAAGATTTCTTCTCACCCCTCCACTTT
TRBV28	TRBJ1-2	-	-	CASARAARDGYTF	TGTGCCAGCGCAAGGGCAGCGAGGGATGGCTACACCTTC
TRBV24-1	TRBJ2-2	-	TRBD1	CATSWTGVNTGELFF	TGTGCCACCAGTTGGACAGGGGTTAACACCGGGGAGCTGTTTTTT
TRBV10-3	TRBJ1-4	once	-	CAIGPSRDEKLFF	TGTGCCATCGGGCCTTCCAGGGATGAAAAACTGTTTTTT
TRBV28	TRBJ1-5	-	TRBD1	CASSSGTGTGSNQPQHF	TGTGCCAGCAGTTCCGGGACAGGGACGGGTAGCAATCAGCCCCAGCATTTT
TRBV18	TRBJ1-5	-	TRBD1	CASTRDRGDQPQHF	TGTGCCAGCACCCGGGACAGGGGCGATCAGCCCCAGCATTTT
TRBV24-1	TRBJ2-3	once	-	CATSDLRGSDTQYF	TGTGCCACCAGTGATTTGCGGGGCTCAGATACGCAGTATTTT
TRBV4-1	TRBJ2-1	-	-	CASSQDAGTSYNEQFF	TGCGCCAGCAGCCAAGATGCGGGGACCTCCTACAATGAGCAGTTCTTC
TRBV7-9	TRBJ1-2	-	-	CASSWVGGNYFNYGYTF	TGTGCCAGCAGCTGGGTTGGAGGAAACTATTTTAACTATGGCTACACCTTC
TRBV5-1	TRBJ1-4	-	TRBD1	CASSPNQGGINEKLFF	TGCGCCAGCAGCCCCAACCAGGGGGGGATTAATGAAAAACTGTTTTTT
TRBV4-1	TRBJ2-1	-	TRBD1	CASSGAGTGNYNEQFF	TGCGCCAGCAGCGGAGCCGGGACAGGTAACTACAATGAGCAGTTCTTC